These 32 T cell receptor beta chains came from one sample sequenced in a study of OX40 agonist ivuxolimab in advanced cancers. Here immunoSEQ multiplex PCR was the method, and the copy in TCRdb shows in-frame clones only, minus some. The sample contains more than 75,000 clones, 70% to 90% of which appear only once. The material sequenced was CD4+ or CD8+ T cells sorted from blood, taken in a trial of the OX40 agonist ivuxolimab. The receptors stem from an adult with an advanced solid tumor such as melanoma, head and neck, liver or kidney cancer.

In the case of this clone: The same CDR3 is also encoded by other DNA sequences in this sample. The V call is TRBV18, the J call TRBJ1-1; perhaps TRBD1 as D (6 bases). Per the germline V gene, CDR1 is KGHSH and CDR2 is LQKENI. The CDR3 runs 14 residues. The V end lost 5 bases, the J end lost 2 bases, and 12 bases lay between the germline ends. CDR3 sequence (DNA): TGTGCCAGCTCATTACAGGGTGGAAACACTGAAGCTTTCTTT. This sequence encodes CASSLQGGNTEAFF.

This chain links TRBV5-6 with TRBJ2-1, with D perhaps assigned TRBD1 or TRBD2 (6 bases each). Deletions cut 3 bases from V and 5 bases from J, with 18 bases between. Germline V CDR1 and CDR2: SGHDT, YYEEEE. This CDR3 region has 16 residues. In DNA form, the CDR3 reads TGTGCCAGCAGCTCCACAGGGAGGCGGGCCAACAATGAGCAGTTCTTC. It specifies CASSSTGRRANNEQFF.

This chain links TRBV14 with TRBJ1-5, with D maybe TRBD1 (5 bases). The germline V gene has CDR1 SGHDN and CDR2 FVKESK. The CDR3 extends over 14 amino acids. V lost 2 bases to trimming and J lost 5 bases, with 10 bases between them. The CDR3 reads CASSQRGVHQPQHF. Written as DNA, the CDR3 is TGTGCCAGCAGCCAAAGGGGAGTGCATCAGCCCCAGCATTTT.

V is TRBV5-8 and J is TRBJ1-2; the D gene is possibly TRBD1 (6 bases). This CDR3 has 12 amino acids. V was cut by 4 bases and J by 7 bases, with 11 bases left in between. Germline lookup yields CDR1 SGHTS and CDR2 YDEGEE. CDR3 sequence reads: CASSQGRRGYTF. The CDR3 DNA reads TGTGCCAGCAGCCAGGGGCGACGTGGCTACACCTTC. Full variable domain (missing parts from reference TRBV5-8 and TRBJ1-2): EAGVTQSPTHLIKTRGQQATLRCSPISGHTSVYWYQQALGLGLQFLLWYDEGEERNRGNFPPRFSGRQFPNYSSELNVNALELEDSALYLCASSQGRRGYTFGSGTRLTVV.

The rearrangement joins TRBV5-4 to TRBJ1-4; D not certain. V was trimmed by 0 bases and J by 5 bases, leaving 5 bases between them. Germline V gene sequence: CDR1 SGHNT, CDR2 YYREEE (reference sequence). CDR3 length: 13 amino acids. In DNA, the CDR3 is TGTGCCAGCAGCTTGGAACGGAATGAAAAACTGTTTTTT. Amino acids: CASSLERNEKLFF.

The rearrangement links TRBV21-1 to TRBJ1-1; the DNA was not compared with TRBD1, the D call given in the table. TRBV21-1 is annotated as a pseudogene. CDR3 size: 14 residues. CDR3 sequence reads: CASSTGLMNTEAFF. In DNA form, the CDR3 reads TGTGCCAGCAGCACTGGGCTTATGAACACTGAAGCTTTCTTT.

The chain employs TRBV6-6 and TRBJ2-4, with D unclear. Germline loops: CDR1 MNHNY, CDR2 SVGAGI (reference sequence). This CDR3 contains 16 residues. V shed 2 bases and J shed 2 bases, with 13 bases lying between them. CDR3 sequence (DNA): TGTGCCAGCAGTTACGGGGTGTGGTCGTCCAAAAACATTCAGTACTTC. Its protein is CASSYGVWSSKNIQYF.

The rearrangement uses TRBV5-1 and TRBJ1-2, with a weak D call TRBD1 (6 bases). The CDR3 spans 15 residues. V lost 0 bases and J lost 4, with 13 bases in between. The germline V gene has CDR1 SGHRS and CDR2 YFSETQ. This chain's CDR3 is CASSLDREPSYGYTF. DNA of the CDR3: TGCGCCAGCAGCTTGGACAGGGAACCTAGCTATGGCTACACCTTC.

This chain connects TRBV12-5 to TRBJ2-5, with D tentatively TRBD1 or TRBD2 (5 bases each). The assigned J gene may be wrong: the sequence end matches TRBJ2-7 better. The germline CDR1 and CDR2 sequences are LGHNT and FRNRAP. The CDR3 sequence is 13 residues long. The CDR3 DNA sequence: TGTGCTAGTGGTTGGGACGCTGACTACGAGCAGTACTTC. Translating it yields CASGWDADYEQYF.

This clone came up a few times. The rearrangement links TRBV9 to TRBJ1-2, with a weak D call TRBD1 (5 bases). Trimming left V 4 bases short and J 6 bases short, with 19 bases between. Germline V gene data show CDR1 as SGDLS and CDR2 as YYNGEE. The CDR3 length is 15 residues. The CDR3 DNA sequence: TGTGCCAGCAGCTGGGGGAGCAGGGCCAGCGATGGCTACACCTTC. Protein sequence: CASSWGSRASDGYTF.

This clone was picked up a small number of times. This rearrangement joins TRBV29-1 to TRBJ1-1, with D maybe TRBD1 (5 bases). CDR3 length: 11 residues. CDR1 is SQVTM and CDR2 is ANQGSEA in the germline V gene. Between the trimmed V and J ends, which lost 4 bases and 5 bases, there was a span of 8 bases. As DNA, the CDR3 is TGCAGCGTTGCTGAGGGGACTGAAGCTTTCTTT. Translation: CSVAEGTEAFF.

V gene TRBV2 combines with J gene TRBJ2-1; D call uncertain. The V gene lost 7 bases and the J gene lost 3 bases, with 10 bases spanning the gap. This CDR3 comprises 13 residues. The germline V gene encodes CDR1 SNHLY and CDR2 FYNNEI. CDR3 in amino acids: CASNVLGYNEQFF. Written as DNA, the CDR3 is TGTGCCAGCAACGTACTGGGCTACAATGAGCAGTTCTTC.

This rearrangement joins TRBV7-9 to TRBJ1-4; 9 bases align to TRBD1. The CDR3 is 16 residues long. From germline, CDR1 is SEHNR and CDR2 FQNEAQ (reference sequence). V trimming: 7 bases; J trimming: 8 bases; junction bases outside the gene matches: 14. Written as DNA, the CDR3 is TGTGCCAGCAACCCGGGGGGGACAGGGATAGGAGAAAAACTGTTTTTT. Translated, it gives CASNPGGTGIGEKLFF.

The chain is built from TRBV29-1 and TRBJ1-1, with TRBD1 matching 9 bases. This CDR3 has 13 residues. Trimming at V came to 4 bases and at J to 1 base, leaving 1 base not matched to a gene. CDR1 and CDR2 from the germline V gene are SQVTM and ANQGSEA. CDR3 nucleotide sequence: TGCAGCGTTGTGGGACAGGGGAACACTGAAGCTTTCTTT. It specifies CSVVGQGNTEAFF.

This clone was observed a single time. The chain recombines TRBV6-1 with TRBJ1-2; TRBD1 is a possible D gene (6 bases). The CDR3 totals 16 residues. Germline V gene sequence: CDR1 MNHNS, CDR2 SASEGT. Deletions cut 2 bases from V and 0 bases from J, with 13 bases between. CDR3 amino acids: CASSEYAGASNYGYTF. CDR3 DNA sequence: TGTGCCAGCAGTGAATATGCAGGGGCGTCTAACTATGGCTACACCTTC.

The rearrangement links TRBV6-5 to TRBJ2-7, with TRBD2 matching over 8 bases. Germline values: CDR1 MNHEY, CDR2 SVGAGI. V was clipped by 2 bases and J by 6 bases; unmatched bases: 12. The CDR3 is 16 amino acids. CDR3 amino acids: CASSYRAGSGVGEQYF. CDR3 DNA sequence: TGTGCCAGCAGTTACCGAGCCGGTAGCGGGGTCGGCGAGCAGTACTTC.

This chain connects TRBV5-1 to TRBJ2-7; no clear D. The germline V and J ends were trimmed by 3 bases and 5 bases, with 9 bases remaining between them. This CDR3 comprises 12 residues. Germline V gene lookup returns CDR1 SGHRS and CDR2 YFSETQ. The DNA for the CDR3 is TGCGCCAGCAGCTCCGGGCTACACGAGCAGTACTTC. It codes for CASSSGLHEQYF.

CDR3 nucleotides: TGTGCCAGCAAAGGCCCGGCGAACATTCAGTACTTC. Translated: CASKGPANIQYF. The V call is TRBV6-6, the J call TRBJ2-4, with no clear D. V was pared by 7 bases and J by 7 bases, with 11 bases between. This CDR3 is 12 amino acids long. CDR1 and CDR2 (germline): MNHNY, SVGAGI (reference sequence).

This chain uses TRBV11-2 with TRBJ2-3; TRBD2 matches 16 bases. Germline trimming cut 1 base from V and 8 bases from J; bases unmatched to any gene: 6. The CDR3 covers 17 residues. Germline lookup yields CDR1 SGHAT and CDR2 FQNNGV. This chain's CDR3 is CASSLGGTSGRAGTQYF. The CDR3 DNA follows: TGTGCCAGCAGCTTAGGTGGGACTAGCGGGAGGGCCGGTACGCAGTATTTT.

This chain links TRBV7-2 with TRBJ1-5; D is possibly TRBD1 (5 bases). V lost 3 bases and J 0 bases, leaving 9 bases between the germline ends. CDR3 length: 15 residues. The germline CDR1 and CDR2 sequences are SGHTA and FQGNSA. The CDR3 loop reads CASSLGDFSNQPQHF. In DNA form, the CDR3 reads TGTGCCAGCAGCTTGGGGGATTTTAGCAATCAGCCCCAGCATTTT.

This rearrangement joins TRBV7-9 to TRBJ2-7, with D possibly TRBD2 on 5 matching bases. The length of the CDR3 is 14 residues. CDR1 SEHNR and CDR2 FQNEAQ come from the germline V gene (reference sequence). Trimming pared 1 base from V and 3 bases from J, leaving 10 bases between. The DNA for the CDR3 is TGTGCCAGCAGCTTAGAGAACGGACTCTACGAGCAGTACTTC. Translating gives CASSLENGLYEQYF. Full variable domain (missing parts from reference TRBV7-9 and TRBJ2-7): DTGVSQNPRHKITKRGQNVTFRCDPISEHNRLYWYRQTLGQGPEFLTYFQNEAQLEKSRLLSDRFSAERPKGSFSTLEIQRTEQGDSAMYLCASSLENGLYEQYFGPGTRLTVT.

The V gene is TRBV5-1, the J gene TRBJ1-1; D might be TRBD1 (5 bases). The germline V gene encodes CDR1 SGHRS and CDR2 YFSETQ. The CDR3 runs 14 residues. Between the trimmed V and J ends, which lost 4 bases and 4 bases, there was a span of 14 bases. The CDR3 bases are TGCGCCAGCAGCCCCGGGACGGAGGGCACTGAAGCTTTCTTT. The encoded protein is CASSPGTEGTEAFF.

V is TRBV10-3 and J is TRBJ2-3; TRBD2 aligns across 8 bases. The ends lost 8 bases at V and 0 bases at J; junction bases unmatched: 4. This CDR3 comprises 14 residues. Germline loops: CDR1 ENHRY, CDR2 SYGVKD. CDR3: CAIAGGSSTDTQYF. The DNA of the CDR3 is TGTGCCATCGCGGGAGGCTCTAGCACAGATACGCAGTATTTT.

This chain links TRBV5-1 with TRBJ1-1; maybe TRBD1 (5 bases). The CDR3 consists of 15 residues. The V gene lost 1 base and the J gene lost 0 bases, with 10 bases spanning the gap. Germline CDR1 reads SGHRS; CDR2 reads YFSETQ. CDR3 DNA: TGCGCCAGCAGCTTGCGGCGGGGGATGAACACTGAAGCTTTCTTT. Its protein is CASSLRRGMNTEAFF.

The CDR3 nucleotides are TGTGCCAGCAGCCCTCTGACAGGGGACTATGGCTACACCTTC. It yields the protein CASSPLTGDYGYTF. The V and J genes are TRBV4-2 and TRBJ1-2; 8 bases match TRBD1. The CDR3 runs 14 residues. CDR1 is LGHNA and CDR2 is YNFKEQ in the germline V gene. The trim removed 4 bases at V and 3 bases at J, leaving 4 bases unmatched.

CDR3 protein: CASSTGVGEQFF. The CDR3 DNA is TGTGCCAGCAGCACTGGTGTAGGTGAGCAGTTCTTC. The chain has TRBV5-6 and TRBJ2-1; D uncertain. The CDR3 runs to 12 residues. The germline V gene encodes CDR1 SGHDT and CDR2 YYEEEE. Trimming removed 4 bases at V and 9 bases at J, with 11 bases between.

The chain has TRBV10-3 and TRBJ1-3; D may be TRBD1 (5 bases). Trimming removed 10 bases from V and 3 bases from J, with 19 bases in between. From germline, CDR1 is ENHRY and CDR2 SYGVKD. The CDR3 length is 15 residues. CDR3: CATLNWGKNGNTIYF. The CDR3 DNA reads TGTGCCACGCTTAATTGGGGGAAAAATGGAAACACCATATATTTT.

This sequence joins TRBV18 and TRBJ1-1; perhaps TRBD1 as D (6 bases). Trimming stripped 4 bases from V and 1 base from J, with 10 bases between. The CDR3 covers 14 residues. The germline V gene encodes CDR1 KGHSH and CDR2 LQKENI. The chain's CDR3 is CASSLQTGNTEAFF. The CDR3 bases are TGTGCCAGCTCACTCCAGACAGGGAACACTGAAGCTTTCTTT.

The V call is TRBV5-1, the J call TRBJ2-7; 9 positions agree with TRBD1. Germline V gives CDR1 SGHRS, CDR2 YFSETQ. Trimming took 0 bases from V and 6 from J; bases not matched to a gene: 7. The CDR3 spans 15 residues. The CDR3, as DNA: TGCGCCAGCAGCTTGGAGGGACAGGGTATGAGCGAGCAGTACTTC. Translated: CASSLEGQGMSEQYF.

This clone was counted between two and nine times. The chain employs TRBV10-3 and TRBJ1-2; a weak D match, TRBD1 (5 bases). CDR1 is ENHRY, CDR2 SYGVKD, per germline. The CDR3 runs 13 residues. Trimming took off 7 bases at V and 4 bases at J, with 13 bases between the two ends. CDR3 coding DNA: TGTGCCATCACCCAGGGTAAGGGCTATGGCTACACCTTC. Its translation is CAITQGKGYGYTF.

This chain links TRBV4-2 with TRBJ1-6; D is undetermined. Germline CDR1 is LGHNA and CDR2 is YNFKEQ. V was trimmed by 3 bases and J by 8 bases, leaving 5 bases between them. This CDR3 spans 12 amino acids. The CDR3, as DNA: TGTGCCAGCAGCCATTTTGATTCACCCCTCCACTTT. Translated: CASSHFDSPLHF.

This clone is classed as medium-sized. This chain links TRBV6-1 with TRBJ1-5; the match to TRBD1 covers 8 bases. V dropped 8 bases and J dropped 5; count of bases not matched to a gene: 11. The CDR3 spans 15 residues. Germline-derived CDR1 and CDR2 are MNHNS and SASEGT. The CDR3 is CASGGTGRFHQPQHF. Written as DNA, the CDR3 is TGTGCCAGCGGGGGGACAGGACGCTTCCATCAGCCCCAGCATTTT.